Below are 8 T cell receptor beta chains sequenced from a single sample in a study of regulatory T cells in long-lasting Graves disease. Library construction for TCR beta used iRepertoire HTBI primers and Arm-PCR of CDR3 regions. Via MiXCR, TCRdb re-called the multiplex PCR reads, giving one row per CDR3 protein. In the table there are almost 350,000 distinct CDR3 sequences, around a fifth of which are singletons. The time point: persistent/refractory GD, antithyroid drugs over 5 years with positive TRAb. Researchers made the TCR library from RNA that was extracted from PBMCs. The sample in question was peripheral blood mononuclear cells (PBMCs), obtained when the disease was refractory, from a patient treated with antithyroid drugs. The receptors were gathered from a female donor with Graves disease.

This chain uses TRBV3-1 with TRBJ1-5, with D unclear. CDR1 LGHDT and CDR2 YNNKEL come from the germline V gene (reference sequence). Trimming pared 1 base from V and 8 bases from J, leaving 12 bases between. This CDR3 contains 14 residues. The CDR3 coding sequence is TGTGCCAGCAGCCAAGTCTACAGATTAAAGCCCCAGCATTTT. Its protein is CASSQVYRLKPQHF.

The chain employs TRBV4-3 and TRBJ1-5, with D hard to call. V lost 1 base to trimming and J lost 4 bases, with 17 bases between them. Germline-derived CDR1 and CDR2 are LGHNA and YSLEER. The CDR3 totals 17 residues. The CDR3 nucleotides read TGCGCCAGCAGCCAAGCGATCCTCGGGCAGCTTAATCAGCCCCAGCATTTT. It specifies CASSQAILGQLNQPQHF.

This clonotype was detected many times. The chain recombines TRBV30 with TRBJ1-6; no clear D gene. Trimming took off 0 bases at V and 8 bases at J, with 17 bases between the two ends. The CDR3 totals 16 residues. Germline V gene sequence: CDR1 GTSNPN, CDR2 SVGIG (reference sequence). As DNA, the CDR3 is TGTGCCTGGAGTGTACGGAGGATTCTTAAGGATTCACCCCTCCACTTT. Translated, it gives CAWSVRRILKDSPLHF.

This clonotype has just a few counts. The rearrangement uses TRBV24-1 and TRBJ1-2; 10 bases fit TRBD1. The CDR3 contains 14 residues. V dropped 3 bases and J dropped 8; count of bases not matched to a gene: 5. Germline V gene data show CDR1 as KGHDR and CDR2 as SFDVKD. The CDR3 loop reads CATSDLGTGEGYTF. CDR3 coding DNA: TGTGCCACCAGTGATCTCGGGACAGGGGAAGGCTACACCTTC.

In its sample, this clonotype was seen many times. This sequence joins TRBV6-5 and TRBJ1-6; TRBD1 matches at 9 bases. CDR1 is MNHEY, CDR2 SVGAGI, per germline. The CDR3 runs to 21 residues. J lost 6 bases, V lost 1 base, and 19 bases had no gene match. Here the CDR3 DNA reads TGTGCCAGCAGTTACTTCCCGGCGCCATCCGGGACAGGGAAGCGTAATTCACCCCTCCACTTT. This codes for CASSYFPAPSGTGKRNSPLHF.

The chain recombines TRBV30 with TRBJ2-4; D might be TRBD1 or TRBD2, each matching 6 bases. Germline assignment: CDR1 GTSNPN and CDR2 SVGIG (reference sequence). Between the trimmed V and J ends, which lost 4 bases and 1 base, there was a span of 14 bases. The CDR3 extends over 15 amino acids. CDR3 loop: CAWTRGQPAKNIQYF. In DNA, the CDR3 is TGTGCCTGGACCCGGGGGCAACCGGCCAAAAACATTCAGTACTTC.

This clonotype was observed at least ten times. The V call is TRBV2, the J call TRBJ1-4; D might be TRBD1 (5 bases). Trimming stripped 2 bases from V and 5 bases from J, with 9 bases between. The length of the CDR3 is 14 residues. Germline V gene lookup returns CDR1 SNHLY and CDR2 FYNNEI. CDR3 sequence (DNA): TGTGCCAGCAGTGAAAGGCCAGGGAATGAAAAACTGTTTTTT. As protein: CASSERPGNEKLFF.

This clonotype was detected only a few times. The genes are TRBV9 and TRBJ2-7; no clear D gene. V dropped 0 bases and J dropped 6 bases, with 4 bases sitting between them. CDR3 length: 11 amino acids. Germline values: CDR1 SGDLS, CDR2 YYNGEE. The DNA for the CDR3 is TGTGCCAGCAGCGTAGGGGTCGAGCAGTACTTC. Encoded protein: CASSVGVEQYF.